The rows below give T cell receptor beta chains drawn from one sample of a study of cytomegalovirus exposure and HLA in healthy donors. TCRdb's table, derived via immunoSEQ multiplex PCR, lists solely in-frame clones and lacks some. The table includes some 140,000 clones, 60% to 75% detected once. The sequencing input was PBMCs. These receptors were collected from a human donor in good health. The CDR3 runs from the conserved cysteine through the conserved F or W.

V gene	J gene	CDR3 protein
TRBV5-1	TRBJ2-3	CASSFGGPSTDTQYF
TRBV28	TRBJ2-5	CASSSISGTSGETQYF
TRBV4-1	TRBJ2-3	CASSQGLAGSDTQYF
TRBV11-3	TRBJ1-5	CASSLQGTGDSNQPQHF
TRBV7-3	TRBJ2-3	CASSSAGSRTDTQYF
TRBV9	TRBJ2-2	CASGNTGELFF
TRBV29-1	TRBJ2-7	CSVLAGGYEQYF
TRBV19	TRBJ1-1	CASSQTVIPEAFF
TRBV4-3	TRBJ1-1	CASYSTGSAEAFF
TRBV6-6	TRBJ2-5	CASSRTSAQETQYF
TRBV6-1	TRBJ1-2	CASSEIWVARAYGYTF
TRBV7-9	TRBJ2-3	CASSRPTGASTDTQYF
TRBV5-5	TRBJ1-5	CASSWTGGSNQPQHF
TRBV5-1	TRBJ1-4	CASSLAGGSEKLFF
TRBV7-2	TRBJ2-5	CASSPRGGPGETQYF
TRBV4-2	TRBJ2-7	CASSQETPLAGGAYEQYF
TRBV5-6	TRBJ2-7	CASSLSIPYEQYF
TRBV4-1	TRBJ2-7	CASSAQGGESSYEQYF
TRBV5-1	TRBJ1-2	CASSLDSGTAYGYTF
TRBV7-2	.	CASVGQAHYEQYF
TRBV18	TRBJ1-4	CASSPGTRNEKLFF
TRBV10-3	TRBJ2-1	CAIKLAGGGEQFF
TRBV5-1	TRBJ2-3	CASSLRLGAGESTDTQYF
TRBV18	TRBJ2-6	CASSPRRDSGANVLTF
TRBV7-9	TRBJ1-4	CASSLQTGEGEKLFF
TRBV9	TRBJ2-2	CASSAIAGELFF
TRBV11-2	TRBJ1-3	CASSSSSPGNTIYF
TRBV7-9	TRBJ2-5	CASSPQGLETQYF
TRBV2	TRBJ2-2	CASTVDTGELFF
TRBV29-1	TRBJ2-7	CSVVAGGREQYF
TRBV19	TRBJ1-5	CASTDRDQPQHF
TRBV28	TRBJ1-2	CASSWGQGGYGYTF
TRBV27	TRBJ2-7	CASSTGATYEQYF
TRBV28	TRBJ2-1	CASSWTGRNNEQFF
TRBV7-2	TRBJ1-2	CASSLGGTNYGYTF
TRBV29-1	TRBJ2-1	CSVEDPWGGAVEQFF
TRBV5-6	TRBJ1-2	CASSPRSGRANYGYTF